A single sample gave rise to the 16 T cell receptor beta chains below, sequenced in a study of graft-versus-host responses after intestinal transplantation. Sequencing used immunoSEQ multiplex PCR; TCRdb keeps in-frame clones, though not all of them. This sample has approximately 110,000 clones, with 85% to 95% found just once. Their recognized antigens are unknown. The sample here was unstimulated CD8+ T cells sorted from spleen or lymph node cells, taken before transplant. The receptor source for this set is a human donor who was the organ donor for an intestinal transplant.

The rearrangement joins TRBV6-1 to TRBJ2-7; TRBD2 might be the D (6 bases). Germline V lookup: CDR1 MNHNS, CDR2 SASEGT. Trimming removed 0 bases from V and 2 bases from J, with 11 bases in between. The CDR3 extends over 15 amino acids. CDR3 bases: TGTGCCAGCAGTGAAGCGCTTAGCGGTACCTACGAGCAGTACTTC. Its translation: CASSEALSGTYEQYF.

The rearrangement joins TRBV4-1 to TRBJ1-2, with TRBD1 matching 9 bases. With 3 bases clipped from V and 4 bases from J, the junction kept 9 bases outside the gene matches. Germline V lookup: CDR1 MGHRA, CDR2 YSYEKL. This CDR3 region has 16 residues. The CDR3 reads CASSQEGQGLVYGYTF. The CDR3 bases are TGCGCCAGCAGCCAGGAGGGACAGGGTTTAGTCTATGGCTACACCTTC.

The chain recombines TRBV29-1 with TRBJ2-6, with unresolved D. V lost 6 bases, J lost 0 bases, and 9 bases lay in between. The CDR3 extends over 14 amino acids. CDR1 is SQVTM, CDR2 ANQGSEA, per germline. CDR3 nucleotide sequence: TGCAGCGTGCTCACGACCTCTGGGGCCAACGTCCTGACTTTC. The encoded protein is CSVLTTSGANVLTF. Complete variable domain (other parts from reference TRBV29-1 and TRBJ2-6): SAVISQKPSRDICQRGTSLTIQCQVDSQVTMMFWYRQQPGQSLTLIATANQGSEATYESGFVIDKFPISRPNLTFSTLTVSNMSPEDSSIYLCSVLTTSGANVLTFGAGSRLTVL.

The chain carries TRBV5-6 and TRBJ2-7; 9 bases match TRBD1. Looked up from germline, CDR1 is SGHDT and CDR2 is YYEEEE. V lost 4 bases, J lost 4 bases, and 9 bases stayed unmatched. The CDR3 covers 15 residues. DNA for the CDR3: TGTGCCAGCAGCCCCGCGGACAGGGGACGTTACGAGCAGTACTTC. Residues: CASSPADRGRYEQYF.

The V and J genes are TRBV2 and TRBJ2-7, with 13 bases fitting TRBD2. Trimming removed 5 bases from V and 3 bases from J; junction bases left unmatched: 4. Germline CDR1 reads SNHLY; CDR2 reads FYNNEI. The CDR3 consists of 15 residues. DNA of the CDR3: TGTGCCAGCAGTATACTAGCGGGAGGGAACTACGAGCAGTACTTC. It specifies CASSILAGGNYEQYF.

The J gene is TRBJ2-6, the V gene TRBV27; a possible D gene is TRBD2 (5 bases). The CDR3 is 15 residues long. Germline-derived CDR1 and CDR2 are MNHEY and SMNVEV (reference sequence). V lost 5 bases, J lost 0 bases, and 8 bases lay in between. CDR3 protein: CASSPRDSGANVLTF. The CDR3 bases are TGTGCCAGCAGTCCCCGGGACTCTGGGGCCAACGTCCTGACTTTC. The full variable domain, completed using reference TRBV27 and TRBJ2-6, is EAQVTQNPRYLITVTGKKLTVTCSQNMNHEYMSWYRQDPGLGLRQIYYSMNVEVTDKGDVPEGYKVSRKEKRNFPLILESPSPNQTSLYFCASSPRDSGANVLTFGAGSRLTVL.

With regard to this clone: This specimen includes other DNA sequences encoding the same CDR3. This chain's CDR3 is CASSPPGQGADTQYF. The CDR3 DNA sequence: TGTGCCAGCTCACCACCGGGACAGGGGGCAGATACGCAGTATTTT. The rearrangement joins TRBV18 to TRBJ2-3; TRBD1 matches 11 bases. The germline V gene encodes CDR1 KGHSH and CDR2 LQKENI. J gave up 4 bases and V 0 bases, and 0 bases lay outside the gene matches. This CDR3 is 15 amino acids long.

The genes are TRBV30 and TRBJ1-1; D is unclear. CDR1 and CDR2 from the germline V gene are GTSNPN and SVGIG (reference sequence). This CDR3 has 11 amino acids. The germline V and J ends were trimmed by 4 bases and 5 bases, with 8 bases remaining between them. This CDR3 is CAWNSETEAFF. The CDR3 region has the DNA TGTGCCTGGAATTCGGAAACTGAAGCTTTCTTT.

In this sample, this clone turned up once. The chain uses TRBV19 and TRBJ2-1; D might be TRBD1 or TRBD2, each matching 5 bases. V was cut by 3 bases and J by 8 bases, with 17 bases left in between. The V gene's germline CDR1 is LNHDA and CDR2 SQIVND (reference sequence). The CDR3 sequence is 15 residues long. CDR3 protein: CASSMVPGPFDEQFF. In DNA form, the CDR3 reads TGTGCCAGTAGTATGGTCCCGGGACCCTTTGATGAGCAGTTCTTC. Based on the CDR3 plus reference TRBV19 and TRBJ2-1, the full variable domain is DGGITQSPKYLFRKEGQNVTLSCEQNLNHDAMYWYRQDPGQGLRLIYYSQIVNDFQKGDIAEGYSVSREKKESFPLTVTSAQKNPTAFYLCASSMVPGPFDEQFFGPGTRLTVL.

V usage is TRBV19 and J usage is TRBJ1-3; a weak D match, TRBD1 (5 bases). CDR1 and CDR2 (germline): LNHDA, SQIVND (reference sequence). Trimming left V 7 bases short and J 0 bases short, with 10 bases between. The CDR3 length is 14 residues. CDR3 sequence reads: CASNLRGSGNTIYF. The CDR3 DNA is TGTGCCAGTAACCTTAGGGGCTCTGGAAACACCATATATTTT.

The rearrangement joins TRBV6-6 to TRBJ1-5; maybe TRBD1 (5 bases). Germline V gives CDR1 MNHNY, CDR2 SVGAGI (reference sequence). The CDR3 length is 15 residues. V was clipped by 5 bases and J by 1 base, with 12 bases between them. Here the CDR3 reads CASSMGGYSNQPQHF. Here the CDR3 DNA reads TGTGCCAGCAGTATGGGGGGGTACAGCAATCAGCCCCAGCATTTT.

This sequence joins TRBV4-1 and TRBJ2-1; TRBD2 matches at 8 bases. The CDR3 has 16 residues. The germline gives CDR1 MGHRA, CDR2 YSYEKL. J was trimmed by 5 bases and V by 0 bases; bases with no gene match: 6. CDR3 residues: CASSQDGGAPHNEQFF. The CDR3 nucleotides read TGCGCCAGCAGCCAAGACGGGGGGGCGCCCCACAATGAGCAGTTCTTC.

The chain joins TRBV2 to TRBJ2-3, with TRBD1 matching 8 bases. Looked up from germline, CDR1 is SNHLY and CDR2 is FYNNEI. Losses at the gene ends were 7 bases for V and 5 bases for J; bases not matched to a gene: 14. The CDR3 length is 16 residues. The CDR3, as DNA: TGTGCCAGCAAGGGACCCTTGGACAGGGAAGAAGATACGCAGTATTTT. Translating gives CASKGPLDREEDTQYF. Filled out from reference TRBV2 and TRBJ2-3, the complete variable domain reads EPEVTQTPSHQVTQMGQEVILRCVPISNHLYFYWYRQILGQKVEFLVSFYNNEISEKSEIFDDQFSVERPDGSNFTLKIRSTKLEDSAMYFCASKGPLDREEDTQYFGPGTRLTVL.

Notes on this clone: The same CDR3 arises from other DNA sequences in this sample as well. The chain couples TRBV9 to TRBJ2-1; D gene unclear. Looked up from germline, CDR1 is SGDLS and CDR2 is YYNGEE. The CDR3 is made up of 11 amino acids. V was shortened by 0 bases and J by 9 bases, with 4 bases between the two germline ends. Here the CDR3 DNA reads TGTGCCAGCAGCGTAGCCGGTGAGCAGTTCTTC. This gives the protein CASSVAGEQFF. Looking up the rest from reference TRBV9 and TRBJ2-1 gives the full variable domain: DSGVTQTPKHLITATGQRVTLRCSPRSGDLSVYWYQQSLDQGLQFLIQYYNGEERAKGNILERFSAQQFPDLHSELNLSSLELGDSALYFCASSVAGEQFFGPGTRLTVL.

This clone was detected a few times. The J gene is TRBJ2-7, the V gene TRBV6-5, with TRBD1 as a possible D gene (6 bases). Germline CDR1 and CDR2: MNHEY and SVGAGI. V lost 0 bases to trimming and J lost 6 bases, with 6 bases between them. The CDR3 contains 12 residues. CDR3 sequence reads: CASSYSGGEQYF. The CDR3 bases are TGTGCCAGCAGTTACTCAGGGGGCGAGCAGTACTTC.

V gene TRBV9 combines with J gene TRBJ2-2, with a weak D call TRBD1 (7 bases). Per germline, CDR1 SGDLS and CDR2 YYNGEE. The CDR3 has 14 residues. Trimming cost V 4 bases and J 10 bases, with 17 bases left between them. The CDR3 DNA sequence: TGTGCCAGCAGCCCAGGGGGACTCCGGGAGGAGCTGTTTTTT. Protein product: CASSPGGLREELFF.